This note documents a single TCR beta chain sequence. The antigen is not known. These data originate in a study of T cell responses to AZD1222 COVID-19 vaccine. Findings and limits, study-wide: The sample set comprised mostly white British donors with more females, and clonal diversity was possibly underestimated.

The repertoire was sequenced with immunoSEQ multiplex PCR; TCRdb's copy has only in-frame clones and lacks some. The repertoire holds over 100,000 clones, with roughly 85% as singletons. The receptor's source is an adult who received the MenACWY meningococcal vaccine as a control. The sample consisted of peripheral blood, taken 28 days after the second dose of the MenACWY control vaccine.

CDR3 coding DNA: TGTGCCAGCAGCGGACGAACTAGCGACCGCCCCTACGAGCAGTACTTC. Its translation is CASSGRTSDRPYEQYF. The chain combines TRBV3-1 (or the pseudogene TRBV3-2) with TRBJ2-7; 7 bases are a match to TRBD2. The CDR3 is 16 amino acids. CDR1 and CDR2 from the germline V gene are LGHDT and YNNKEL (reference sequence). The V segment lost 5 bases and the J segment 2 bases; nucleotides outside the gene matches: 12.